These 4 T cell receptor beta chains were sequenced from one sample in a study of lymphopenia after photon versus proton radiotherapy. The protocol was immunoSEQ multiplex PCR, while the TCRdb copy is restricted to in-frame clones and leaves out a portion. The top ten clones hold approximately 4.8% of a sample with 160,000 or so clones, less than 90% of them seen once. Material: peripheral blood, obtained from a patient treated with photon-based radiotherapy. The source is a man aged 50-59 years with gastric cancer.

The chain employs TRBV28 and TRBJ2-7; TRBD2 aligns across 11 bases. V shed 8 bases and J 1 base; nucleotides not matched to a gene: 7. Germline CDR1 MDHEN, CDR2 SYDVKM. This CDR3 contains 15 residues. In DNA form, the CDR3 reads TGTGCCAGCGGTCATCTAGCGGGGGGTTCCTACGAGCAGTACTTC. It is translated as CASGHLAGGSYEQYF.

The chain links TRBV30 to TRBJ2-2, with TRBD1 as a possible D gene (6 bases). This CDR3 has 12 residues. V lost 4 bases, J lost 6 bases, and 9 bases lay in between. Germline lookup yields CDR1 GTSNPN and CDR2 SVGIG (reference sequence). CDR3 in amino acids: CAWIRGSGELFF. DNA for the CDR3: TGTGCCTGGATCAGGGGTTCCGGGGAGCTGTTTTTT.

The V gene is TRBV2, the J gene TRBJ2-1; 10 nucleotides match TRBD2. CDR3 size: 14 residues. The ends lost 10 bases at V and 7 bases at J; junction bases unmatched: 10. The germline gives CDR1 SNHLY, CDR2 FYNNEI. The CDR3 DNA reads as TGTGCCACTGTCCAGCGGGAGGGCCTGAATGAGCAGTTCTTC. This codes for CATVQREGLNEQFF. The full variable domain, with the rest looked up from reference TRBV2 and TRBJ2-1, is EPEVTQTPSHQVTQMGQEVILRCVPISNHLYFYWYRQILGQKVEFLVSFYNNEISEKSEIFDDQFSVERPDGSNFTLKIRSTKLEDSAMYFCATVQREGLNEQFFGPGTRLTVL.

This chain links TRBV19 with TRBJ1-5, with TRBD1 as a possible D gene (5 bases). Deletions cut 9 bases from V and 3 bases from J, with 18 bases between. Germline V CDR1 and CDR2: LNHDA, SQIVND (reference sequence). The CDR3 has 15 amino acids. In DNA form, the CDR3 reads TGTGCCAGCAAGGGACTTGCGAGTGACAATCAGCCCCAGCATTTT. Protein product: CASKGLASDNQPQHF.